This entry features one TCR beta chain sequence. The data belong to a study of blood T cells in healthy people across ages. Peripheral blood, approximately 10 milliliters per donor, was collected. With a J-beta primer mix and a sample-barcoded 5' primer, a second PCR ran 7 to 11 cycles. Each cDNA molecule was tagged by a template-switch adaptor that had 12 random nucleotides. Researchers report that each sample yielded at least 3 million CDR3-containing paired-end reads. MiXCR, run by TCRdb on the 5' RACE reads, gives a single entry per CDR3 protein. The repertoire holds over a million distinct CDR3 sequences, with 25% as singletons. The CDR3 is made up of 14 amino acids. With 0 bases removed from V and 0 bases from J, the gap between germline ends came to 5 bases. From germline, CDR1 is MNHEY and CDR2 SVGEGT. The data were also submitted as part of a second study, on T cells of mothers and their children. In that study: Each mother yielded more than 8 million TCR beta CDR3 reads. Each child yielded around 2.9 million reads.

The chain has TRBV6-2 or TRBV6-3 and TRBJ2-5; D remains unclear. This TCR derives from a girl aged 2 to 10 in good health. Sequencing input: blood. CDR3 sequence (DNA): TGTGCCAGCAGTTACTCCGACTACCAAGAGACCCAGTACTTC. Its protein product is CASSYSDYQETQYF.